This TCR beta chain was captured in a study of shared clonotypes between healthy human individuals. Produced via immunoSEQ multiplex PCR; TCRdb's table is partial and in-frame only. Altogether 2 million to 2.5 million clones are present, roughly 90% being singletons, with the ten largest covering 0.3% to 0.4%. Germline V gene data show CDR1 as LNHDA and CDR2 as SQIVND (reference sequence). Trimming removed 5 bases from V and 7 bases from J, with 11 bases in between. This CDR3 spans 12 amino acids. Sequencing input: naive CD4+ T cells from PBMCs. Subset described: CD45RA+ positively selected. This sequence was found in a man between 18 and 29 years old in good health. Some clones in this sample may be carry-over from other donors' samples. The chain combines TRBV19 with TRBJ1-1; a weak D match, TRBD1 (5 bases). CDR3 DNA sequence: TGTGCCAGTAGTCGACTCCAGGGTGAAGCTTTCTTT. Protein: CASSRLQGEAFF.